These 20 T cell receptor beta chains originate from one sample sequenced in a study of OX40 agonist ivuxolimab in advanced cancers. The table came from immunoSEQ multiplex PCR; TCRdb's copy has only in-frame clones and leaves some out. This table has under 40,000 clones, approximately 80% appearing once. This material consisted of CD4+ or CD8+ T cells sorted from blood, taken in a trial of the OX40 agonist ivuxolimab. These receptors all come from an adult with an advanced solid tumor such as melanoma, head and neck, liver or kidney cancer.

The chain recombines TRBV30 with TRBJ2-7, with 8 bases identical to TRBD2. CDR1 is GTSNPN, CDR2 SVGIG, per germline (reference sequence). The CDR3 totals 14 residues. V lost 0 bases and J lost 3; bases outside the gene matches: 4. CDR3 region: CAWSVGGGLYEQYF. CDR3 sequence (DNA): TGTGCCTGGAGTGTAGGCGGGGGGCTCTACGAGCAGTACTTC.

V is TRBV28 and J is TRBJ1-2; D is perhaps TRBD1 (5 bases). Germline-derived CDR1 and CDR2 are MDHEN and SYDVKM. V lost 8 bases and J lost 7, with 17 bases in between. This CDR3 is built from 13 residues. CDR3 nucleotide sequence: TGTGCCAGCGGGGCGGTCCTCACCGGTGGCTACACCTTC. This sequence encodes CASGAVLTGGYTF.

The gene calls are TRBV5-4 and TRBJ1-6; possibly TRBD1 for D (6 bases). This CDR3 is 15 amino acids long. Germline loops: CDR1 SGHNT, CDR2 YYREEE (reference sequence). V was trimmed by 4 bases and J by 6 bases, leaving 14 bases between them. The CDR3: CASSPLKGGNSPLHF. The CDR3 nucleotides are TGTGCCAGCAGCCCCCTGAAAGGGGGTAATTCACCCCTCCACTTT.

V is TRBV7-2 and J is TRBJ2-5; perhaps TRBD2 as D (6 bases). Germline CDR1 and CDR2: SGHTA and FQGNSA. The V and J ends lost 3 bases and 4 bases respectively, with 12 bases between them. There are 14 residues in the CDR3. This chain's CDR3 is CASSFTSRGETQYF. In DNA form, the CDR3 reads TGTGCCAGCAGCTTCACTAGCCGGGGAGAGACCCAGTACTTC.

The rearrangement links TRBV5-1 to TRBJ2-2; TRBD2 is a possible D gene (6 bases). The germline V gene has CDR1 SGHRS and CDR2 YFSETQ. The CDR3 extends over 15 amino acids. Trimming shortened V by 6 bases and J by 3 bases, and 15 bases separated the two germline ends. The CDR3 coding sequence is TGCGCCAGCAAGCAGGAGGGCCATCACACCGGGGAGCTGTTTTTT. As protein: CASKQEGHHTGELFF. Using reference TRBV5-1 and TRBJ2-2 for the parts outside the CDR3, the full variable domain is KAGVTQTPRYLIKTRGQQVTLSCSPISGHRSVSWYQQTPGQGLQFLFEYFSETQRNKGNFPGRFSGRQFSNSRSEMNVSTLELGDSALYLCASKQEGHHTGELFFGEGSRLTVL.

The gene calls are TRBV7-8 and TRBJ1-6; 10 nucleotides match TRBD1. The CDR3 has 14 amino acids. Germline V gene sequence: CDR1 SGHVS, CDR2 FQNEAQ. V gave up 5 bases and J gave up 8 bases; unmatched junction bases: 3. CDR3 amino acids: CASSTGTGDSPLHF. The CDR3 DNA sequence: TGTGCCAGCAGCACCGGGACAGGGGATTCACCCCTCCACTTT.

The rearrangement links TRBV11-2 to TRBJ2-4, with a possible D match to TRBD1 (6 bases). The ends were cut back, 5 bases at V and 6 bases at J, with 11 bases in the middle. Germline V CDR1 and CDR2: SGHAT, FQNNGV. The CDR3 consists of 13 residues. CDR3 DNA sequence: TGTGCCAGCAGCACCGGACAGCTAAACATTCAGTACTTC. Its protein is CASSTGQLNIQYF.

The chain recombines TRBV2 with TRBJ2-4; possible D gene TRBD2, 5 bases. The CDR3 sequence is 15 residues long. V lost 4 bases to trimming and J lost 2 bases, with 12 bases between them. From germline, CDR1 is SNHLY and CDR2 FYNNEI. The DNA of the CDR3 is TGTGCCAGCAGTGCATCGCTAGCCACCAAAAACATTCAGTACTTC. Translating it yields CASSASLATKNIQYF.

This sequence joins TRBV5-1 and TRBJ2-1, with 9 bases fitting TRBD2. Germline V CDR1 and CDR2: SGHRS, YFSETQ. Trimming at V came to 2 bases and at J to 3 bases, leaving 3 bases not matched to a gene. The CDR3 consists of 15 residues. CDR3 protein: CASSFASGIYNEQFF. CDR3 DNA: TGCGCCAGCAGCTTTGCTAGCGGGATCTACAATGAGCAGTTCTTC.

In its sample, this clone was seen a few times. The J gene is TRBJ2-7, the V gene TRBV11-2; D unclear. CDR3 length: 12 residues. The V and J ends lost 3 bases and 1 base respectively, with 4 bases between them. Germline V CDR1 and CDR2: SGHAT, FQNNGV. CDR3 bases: TGTGCCAGCAGCTTTGCGTCCTACGAGCAGTACTTC. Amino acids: CASSFASYEQYF.

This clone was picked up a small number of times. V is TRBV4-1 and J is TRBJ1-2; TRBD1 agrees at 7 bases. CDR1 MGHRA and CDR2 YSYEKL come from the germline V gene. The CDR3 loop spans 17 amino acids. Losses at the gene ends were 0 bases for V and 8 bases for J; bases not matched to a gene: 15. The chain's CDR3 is CASSQDPRPGGKTGYTF. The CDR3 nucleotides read TGCGCCAGCAGCCAAGATCCCCGGCCAGGGGGAAAGACCGGCTACACCTTC.

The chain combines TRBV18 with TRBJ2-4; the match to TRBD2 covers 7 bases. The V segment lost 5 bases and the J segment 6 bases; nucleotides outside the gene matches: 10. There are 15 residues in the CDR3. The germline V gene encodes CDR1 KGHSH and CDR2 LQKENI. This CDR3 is CASSELLAEGNIQYF. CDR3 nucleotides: TGTGCCAGCTCAGAACTGCTAGCGGAGGGAAACATTCAGTACTTC. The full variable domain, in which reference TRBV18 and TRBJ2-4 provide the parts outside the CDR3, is NAGVMQNPRHLVRRRGQEARLRCSPMKGHSHVYWYRQLPEEGLKFMVYLQKENIIDESGMPKERFSAEFPKEGPSILRIQQVVRGDSAAYFCASSELLAEGNIQYFGAGTRLSVL.

CDR3 sequence reads: CASSSTNQPQHF. Here the CDR3 DNA reads TGTGCCAGCAGCTCGACAAATCAGCCCCAGCATTTT. The chain recombines TRBV6-5 with TRBJ1-5; D call uncertain. V was shortened by 6 bases and J by 4 bases, with 7 bases between the two germline ends. The CDR3 sequence is 12 residues long. Germline assignment: CDR1 MNHEY and CDR2 SVGAGI.

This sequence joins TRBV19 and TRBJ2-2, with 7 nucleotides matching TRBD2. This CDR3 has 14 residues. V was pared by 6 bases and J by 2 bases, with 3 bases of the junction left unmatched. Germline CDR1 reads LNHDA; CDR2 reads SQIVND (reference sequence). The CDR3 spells CASSRGLNTGELFF. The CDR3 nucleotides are TGTGCCAGTAGCCGGGGACTAAACACCGGGGAGCTGTTTTTT.

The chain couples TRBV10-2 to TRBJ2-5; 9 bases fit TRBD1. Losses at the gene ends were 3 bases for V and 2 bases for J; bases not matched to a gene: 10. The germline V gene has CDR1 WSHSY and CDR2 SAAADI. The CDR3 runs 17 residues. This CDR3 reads CASSDLEGQGIQETQYF. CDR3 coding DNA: TGCGCCAGCAGTGACCTGGAGGGACAGGGTATTCAAGAGACCCAGTACTTC.

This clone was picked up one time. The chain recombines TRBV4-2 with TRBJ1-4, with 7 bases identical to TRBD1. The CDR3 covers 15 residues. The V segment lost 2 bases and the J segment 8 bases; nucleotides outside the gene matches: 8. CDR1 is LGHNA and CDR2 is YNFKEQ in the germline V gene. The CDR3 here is CASSQSNQGGEKLFF. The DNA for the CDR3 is TGTGCCAGCAGCCAATCGAACCAGGGGGGGGAAAAACTGTTTTTT.

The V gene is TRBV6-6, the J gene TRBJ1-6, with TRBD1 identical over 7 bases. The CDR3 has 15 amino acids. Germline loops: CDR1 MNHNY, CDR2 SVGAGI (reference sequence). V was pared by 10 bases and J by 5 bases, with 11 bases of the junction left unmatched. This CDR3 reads CATDLTGEDNSPLHF. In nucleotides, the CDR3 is TGTGCCACCGACCTTACAGGGGAGGATAATTCACCCCTCCACTTT.

CDR3 nucleotides: TGTGCCAGCAGTTCGGGTAGCGGGACAATTAATGAGCAGTTCTTC. Its translation: CASSSGSGTINEQFF. The V gene is TRBV28, the J gene TRBJ2-1; 8 positions match TRBD2. V was clipped by 4 bases and J by 7 bases; unmatched bases: 9. CDR1 MDHEN and CDR2 SYDVKM come from the germline V gene. The CDR3 has 15 amino acids.

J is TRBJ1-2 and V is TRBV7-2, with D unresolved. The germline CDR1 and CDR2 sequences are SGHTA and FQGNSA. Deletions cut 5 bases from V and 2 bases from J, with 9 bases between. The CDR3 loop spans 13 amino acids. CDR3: CASSTDGNYGYTF. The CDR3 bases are TGTGCCAGCAGCACCGACGGGAACTATGGCTACACCTTC.

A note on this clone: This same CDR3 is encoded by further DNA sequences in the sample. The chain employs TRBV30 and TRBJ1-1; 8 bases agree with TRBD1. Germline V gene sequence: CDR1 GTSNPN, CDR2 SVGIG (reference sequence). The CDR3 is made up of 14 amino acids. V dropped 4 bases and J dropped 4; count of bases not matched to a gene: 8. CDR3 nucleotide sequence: TGTGCCTGGAAGAGGACAGGGTTTAGCACTGAAGCTTTCTTT. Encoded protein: CAWKRTGFSTEAFF.